This T cell receptor (beta chain) was recorded in a study of shared clonotypes between healthy human individuals. Measured with immunoSEQ multiplex PCR; TCRdb has only the in-frame clones, and not every one. Of over a million clones in the sample, approximately 78% were seen once. Overall study results and limits: Only blood was sampled, and tissue TCR repertoires likely differ from blood ones.

Partitioning of CD4+ cells yielded a CD45RA+ naive subset and a CD45RA-negative memory subset. The CDR3 totals 14 residues. With 0 bases removed from V and 2 bases from J, the gap between germline ends came to 8 bases. CDR1 and CDR2 from the germline V gene are ENHRY and SYGVKD. Of note for this clone: The target antigen is unknown.

Sequenced: memory CD4+ T cells from PBMCs. As to subset: CD45RA-negative fraction. The rearrangement links TRBV10-3 to TRBJ2-7; no clear D. This TCR was recovered from a man younger than 35 in good health. Some clones in this sample may be carry-over from other donors' samples. This CDR3 reads CAISESTATYEQYF. The DNA for the CDR3 is TGTGCCATCAGTGAGTCTACAGCTACCTACGAGCAGTACTTC.